This T cell receptor beta chain comes out of a study of blood T cell repertoires in COVID-19. Sequencing was performed with immunoSEQ multiplex PCR; in TCRdb, only in-frame clones are kept and a portion is missing. The table lists about 300,000 clones, 89% of them singletons. There are 13 residues in the CDR3. Looked up from germline, CDR1 is MNHEY and CDR2 is SVGAGI. Between the trimmed V and J ends, which lost 8 bases and 5 bases, there was a span of 13 bases. This clone turned up a few times. The chain carries TRBV6-5 and TRBJ1-5; perhaps TRBD1 as D (5 bases). Sequenced input: peripheral blood. This clonotype was sampled from a woman in her twenties or thirties with COVID-19, enrolled during active disease. CDR3 in DNA: TGTGCCAGCGGAAGGGGTACCGATCAGCCCCAGCATTTT. This codes for CASGRGTDQPQHF.